Described below is a single TCR beta chain sequence and its context. Its antigen is undetermined. These data are taken from a study of cytotoxic CD8 clonotypes in ibrutinib-treated CLL. Study background: Responses: some 24 partial, 2 complete; after median about 68 months, around 15 stayed remitted, about twelve progressed. An average of approximately 260,000 productive templates and tens of thousands of productive rearrangements was obtained per sample.

Deep sequencing aimed at 1 in 200,000 to 1 in 1 million T cells' resolution. Method: immunoSEQ multiplex PCR; TCRdb's copy keeps in-frame clones and lacks some. The data contain 200,000 to 250,000 clones, 70% to 75% of them seen just once; the ten biggest clones take up approximately 6.3%. The CDR3 is made up of 15 amino acids. Germline V lookup: CDR1 LNHDA, CDR2 SQIVND (reference sequence). The V and J ends lost 3 bases and 1 base respectively, with 12 bases between them. Study-level results: Once treatment began, public clonotypes, which were uncommon, contracted or stayed stable.

This rearrangement joins TRBV19 to TRBJ2-5; maybe TRBD2 (6 bases). The receptor was derived from a human donor with chronic lymphocytic leukemia. This specimen consisted of PBMCs, obtained after 12 months of ibrutinib treatment. CDR3 region: CASSIKAGIQETQYF. CDR3 DNA: TGTGCCAGTAGTATTAAGGCGGGAATCCAAGAGACCCAGTACTTC.